These T cell receptor beta chains were read from a single sample in a study of blood T cell repertoires in COVID-19. Some clones are missing from TCRdb's copy, which holds only in-frame ones; the method was immunoSEQ multiplex PCR. Of 45,000 to 65,000 clones in the sample, about nine tenths were seen once. Sequenced sample: peripheral blood. The source of these receptors is a human donor with acute or convalescent COVID-19. The donor label of this sample is uncertain. Both conserved end residues are part of each CDR3. Each record gives: V gene, D gene, J gene, clone size, CDR3 DNA, CDR3 protein. A D gene is named only where the DNA matches it firmly. The size entry is marked missing in some rows and otherwise reads once, few, many or a size class.

v_call: TRBV4-2; d_call: TRBD2; j_call: TRBJ2-5; clone_size: -; cdr3_nt: TGTGCCAGCAGCCGCCAGGCTAGCGGGGGGACCCTACAAGAGACCCAGTACTTC; cdr3_aa: CASSRQASGGTLQETQYF
v_call: TRBV27; d_call: -; j_call: TRBJ2-5; clone_size: -; cdr3_nt: TGTGCCAGCAGCCCGAGGAGGTTGGAGACCCAGTACTTC; cdr3_aa: CASSPRRLETQYF
v_call: TRBV5-1; d_call: TRBD2; j_call: TRBJ2-7; clone_size: -; cdr3_nt: TGCGCCAGCAGCATGGAGACTAGCGGAATTAGCTACGAGCAGTACTTC; cdr3_aa: CASSMETSGISYEQYF
v_call: TRBV7-2; d_call: -; j_call: TRBJ2-3; clone_size: once; cdr3_nt: TGTGCCAGCGCCCGCGCGGATACGCAGTATTTT; cdr3_aa: CASARADTQYF
v_call: TRBV7-9; d_call: -; j_call: TRBJ1-1; clone_size: few; cdr3_nt: TGTGCCAGCAGCTCGGGACTTAACACTGAAGCTTTCTTT; cdr3_aa: CASSSGLNTEAFF
v_call: TRBV2; d_call: TRBD1; j_call: TRBJ1-2; clone_size: -; cdr3_nt: TGTGCCAGCGGTAGGGGACAGGGGAACTATGGCTACACCTTC; cdr3_aa: CASGRGQGNYGYTF
v_call: TRBV13; d_call: TRBD2; j_call: TRBJ2-3; clone_size: -; cdr3_nt: TGTGCCAGCAGCTTACCGTCTAGCGGGGGGGGCAATACGCAGTATTTT; cdr3_aa: CASSLPSSGGGNTQYF
v_call: TRBV27; d_call: -; j_call: TRBJ2-6; clone_size: -; cdr3_nt: TGTGCCAGCAACCCAGCAGGGGCGGCTGGGGCCAACGTCCTGACTTTC; cdr3_aa: CASNPAGAAGANVLTF
v_call: TRBV5-1; d_call: TRBD2; j_call: TRBJ2-1; clone_size: -; cdr3_nt: TGCGCCAGCAGCTCACTAGCGGGAGGGTCGAATGAGCAGTTCTTC; cdr3_aa: CASSSLAGGSNEQFF
v_call: TRBV6-6; d_call: -; j_call: TRBJ1-1; clone_size: -; cdr3_nt: TGTGCCAGCACCCTAAGGGGCTGGAACACTGAAGCTTTCTTT; cdr3_aa: CASTLRGWNTEAFF
v_call: TRBV10-3; d_call: -; j_call: TRBJ2-3; clone_size: -; cdr3_nt: TGTGCCATCAGCGCGGGACAGAGCACAGATACGCAGTATTTT; cdr3_aa: CAISAGQSTDTQYF
v_call: TRBV28; d_call: TRBD2; j_call: TRBJ2-3; clone_size: -; cdr3_nt: TGTGCCAGCAGTGCGTCTAGCGGGGGGGCCGGTACAGATACGCAGTATTTT; cdr3_aa: CASSASSGGAGTDTQYF
v_call: TRBV19; d_call: -; j_call: TRBJ1-5; clone_size: -; cdr3_nt: TGTGCCAGTAGGAAGGACAGAGGCAATCAGCCCCAGCATTTT; cdr3_aa: CASRKDRGNQPQHF
v_call: TRBV7-2; d_call: -; j_call: TRBJ2-1; clone_size: -; cdr3_nt: TGTGCCAGCAGCCCCCCAGGGGGAGCGGGAGTCAATGAGCAGTTCTTC; cdr3_aa: CASSPPGGAGVNEQFF
v_call: TRBV27; d_call: TRBD2; j_call: TRBJ2-7; clone_size: -; cdr3_nt: TGTGCCAGCAGTTTATCCCCTAGCGGGCCCTACGAGCAGTACTTC; cdr3_aa: CASSLSPSGPYEQYF
v_call: TRBV9; d_call: -; j_call: TRBJ1-1; clone_size: -; cdr3_nt: TGTGCCAGCAGCGAGCAGGGGAAGGGGAACACTGAAGCTTTCTTT; cdr3_aa: CASSEQGKGNTEAFF
v_call: TRBV5-1; d_call: TRBD1; j_call: TRBJ2-2; clone_size: -; cdr3_nt: TGCGCCAGCAGCCACCGGACAGGGAAGACCGGGGAGCTGTTTTTT; cdr3_aa: CASSHRTGKTGELFF
v_call: TRBV6-5; d_call: TRBD1; j_call: TRBJ1-1; clone_size: -; cdr3_nt: TGTGCCAGCAGTCTGTCCGGGACAGGGGGTACTGAAGCTTTCTTT; cdr3_aa: CASSLSGTGGTEAFF
v_call: TRBV19; d_call: TRBD1; j_call: TRBJ2-3; clone_size: -; cdr3_nt: TGTGCCAGTGGGACAGGGAGGTTGGATACGCAGTATTTT; cdr3_aa: CASGTGRLDTQYF
v_call: TRBV19; d_call: TRBD2; j_call: TRBJ2-3; clone_size: -; cdr3_nt: TGTGCCAGTAGCCCCGGGGGGGGAAGAGATACGCAGTATTTT; cdr3_aa: CASSPGGGRDTQYF
v_call: TRBV6-6; d_call: -; j_call: TRBJ2-3; clone_size: -; cdr3_nt: TGTGCCAGCAGGGTACAGGAGCCCACAGATACGCAGTATTTT; cdr3_aa: CASRVQEPTDTQYF
v_call: TRBV5-1; d_call: TRBD1; j_call: TRBJ2-5; clone_size: -; cdr3_nt: TGCGCCAGCAGCCGGACAGGGGAGGAGACCCAGTACTTC; cdr3_aa: CASSRTGEETQYF
v_call: TRBV5-4; d_call: -; j_call: TRBJ2-1; clone_size: -; cdr3_nt: TGTGCCAGCAGCTCCACCGGGAGTCGGAACAATGAGCAGTTCTTC; cdr3_aa: CASSSTGSRNNEQFF
v_call: TRBV4-2; d_call: TRBD2; j_call: TRBJ2-3; clone_size: -; cdr3_nt: TGTGCCAGCAGCCAAGATAGCACTAGCGGGGGCACGCAGTATTTT; cdr3_aa: CASSQDSTSGGTQYF
v_call: TRBV28; d_call: TRBD1; j_call: TRBJ1-6; clone_size: -; cdr3_nt: TGTGCCAGCAGGAGATCGACAGGGGAGGTTTCACCCCTCCACTTT; cdr3_aa: CASRRSTGEVSPLHF
v_call: TRBV9; d_call: -; j_call: TRBJ2-3; clone_size: -; cdr3_nt: TGTGCCAGCAGCGTAGGTAGCGCGTGGGGAGATACGCAGTATTTT; cdr3_aa: CASSVGSAWGDTQYF
v_call: TRBV21-1; d_call: -; j_call: TRBJ1-6; clone_size: -; cdr3_nt: TGTGCCAGCAGCAATCGAGAACCTCCAGGGAATTCACCCCTCCACTTT; cdr3_aa: CASSNREPPGNSPLHF
v_call: TRBV20-1; d_call: -; j_call: TRBJ1-2; clone_size: -; cdr3_nt: TGCAGTGCTAAGGGACTGGGTGGCTACACCTTC; cdr3_aa: CSAKGLGGYTF
v_call: TRBV10-2; d_call: -; j_call: TRBJ2-3; clone_size: -; cdr3_nt: TGCGCCAGCAGTGAGTCAGCCCCCCAGGCAGATACGCAGTATTTT; cdr3_aa: CASSESAPQADTQYF
v_call: TRBV28; d_call: TRBD2; j_call: TRBJ2-3; clone_size: few; cdr3_nt: TGTGCCAGCAGCCTGTCGGGAGACGGGAGGGCCGTCGCACAAGATACGCAGTATTTT; cdr3_aa: CASSLSGDGRAVAQDTQYF
v_call: TRBV7-9; d_call: -; j_call: TRBJ1-1; clone_size: -; cdr3_nt: TGTGCCAGCAGCTTAGTGGAGGGTGGGAACACTGAAGCTTTCTTT; cdr3_aa: CASSLVEGGNTEAFF
v_call: TRBV29-1; d_call: TRBD2; j_call: TRBJ2-5; clone_size: few; cdr3_nt: TGCAGCGTTGAAGATCCTAGCGGGTACCAAGAGACCCAGTACTTC; cdr3_aa: CSVEDPSGYQETQYF
v_call: TRBV9; d_call: TRBD1; j_call: TRBJ2-1; clone_size: -; cdr3_nt: TGTGCCAGCAGCGCTCAGACAGGGAATAGCAATGAGCAGTTCTTC; cdr3_aa: CASSAQTGNSNEQFF
v_call: TRBV6-5; d_call: TRBD1; j_call: TRBJ1-5; clone_size: -; cdr3_nt: TGTGCCAGCAGACAGGGGGAGGCTCAGCCCCAGCATTTT; cdr3_aa: CASRQGEAQPQHF
v_call: TRBV21-1; d_call: -; j_call: TRBJ2-4; clone_size: -; cdr3_nt: -; cdr3_aa: CASSKGVGQGNSWVGNIQYF
v_call: TRBV6-6; d_call: TRBD1; j_call: TRBJ2-3; clone_size: -; cdr3_nt: TGTGCCAGCGGAATAAGGGGGCTGGACACAGATACGCAGTATTTT; cdr3_aa: CASGIRGLDTDTQYF
v_call: TRBV30; d_call: TRBD1; j_call: TRBJ1-2; clone_size: -; cdr3_nt: TGTGCCTGGGATAGGGGGCGATCTGGCTACACCTTC; cdr3_aa: CAWDRGRSGYTF
v_call: TRBV5-1; d_call: TRBD2; j_call: TRBJ2-5; clone_size: -; cdr3_nt: TGCGCCAGCAGCCTCCGACTAGCGGGGGATATAAAGACCCAGTACTTC; cdr3_aa: CASSLRLAGDIKTQYF
v_call: TRBV28; d_call: -; j_call: TRBJ1-1; clone_size: -; cdr3_nt: TGTGCCAGCAGTTCCCCCCCAGGGTATAACACTGAAGCTTTCTTT; cdr3_aa: CASSSPPGYNTEAFF
v_call: TRBV7-6; d_call: -; j_call: TRBJ1-5; clone_size: -; cdr3_nt: TGTGCCAGCAGCTTAGCGGAGGGAAGGAATCAGCCCCAGCATTTT; cdr3_aa: CASSLAEGRNQPQHF
v_call: TRBV11-2; d_call: TRBD1; j_call: TRBJ1-4; clone_size: -; cdr3_nt: TGTGCCAGCAGCATCGGACAGGGGGCAAGTGAAAAACTGTTTTTT; cdr3_aa: CASSIGQGASEKLFF
v_call: TRBV13; d_call: -; j_call: TRBJ1-1; clone_size: -; cdr3_nt: TGTGCCAGCAGCTCATACGAGACAGGGAACACTGAAGCTTTCTTT; cdr3_aa: CASSSYETGNTEAFF
v_call: TRBV3-1/TRBV3-2; d_call: TRBD2; j_call: TRBJ2-4; clone_size: -; cdr3_nt: TGTGCCAGCAGCCAAGCTCGACTAGCGGCAGTAGCCAAAAACATTCAGTACTTC; cdr3_aa: CASSQARLAAVAKNIQYF
v_call: TRBV9; d_call: -; j_call: TRBJ2-7; clone_size: -; cdr3_nt: TGTGCCAGCAGCACACAGGGTCGGGAGCAGTACTTC; cdr3_aa: CASSTQGREQYF
v_call: TRBV5-1; d_call: -; j_call: TRBJ2-7; clone_size: few; cdr3_nt: TGCGCCAGCAGGGACAGCAGCTTCTCCTACGAGCAGTACTTC; cdr3_aa: CASRDSSFSYEQYF